One sample yielded the 3 T cell receptor beta chains listed below, sequenced in a study of cytomegalovirus exposure and HLA in healthy donors. It was with 60 Vbeta and 13 Jbeta primers that the PCR ran. Here immunoSEQ multiplex PCR was the method, and the copy in TCRdb shows in-frame clones only, minus some. The sample consists of some 85,000 clones, 78% of them appearing once. Material: PBMCs. Receptors were obtained from a young man in good health and CMV-seropositive.

The rearrangement uses TRBV15 and TRBJ1-4; 10 nucleotides align to TRBD1. This CDR3 spans 15 amino acids. CDR1 and CDR2 from the germline V gene are LNHNV and YYDKDF (reference sequence). Losses at the gene ends were 5 bases for V and 5 bases for J; bases not matched to a gene: 5. This CDR3 reads CATSLRTGGNEKLFF. The CDR3 DNA reads as TGTGCCACCAGCCTGAGGACAGGGGGGAATGAAAAACTGTTTTTT.

This chain links TRBV5-4 with TRBJ1-1; tentative D call: TRBD1 (6 bases). With 3 bases removed from V and 1 base from J, the gap between germline ends came to 10 bases. CDR3 length: 14 amino acids. CDR1 is SGHNT, CDR2 YYREEE, per germline (reference sequence). The CDR3 is CASSSGGPNTEAFF. The CDR3, as DNA: TGTGCCAGCAGCTCGGGGGGCCCGAACACTGAAGCTTTCTTT.

The V gene is TRBV7-8, the J gene TRBJ2-3, with D possibly matching TRBD2 (6 bases). CDR1 and CDR2 from the germline V gene are SGHVS and FQNEAQ. This CDR3 has 16 residues. V dropped 2 bases and J dropped 0 bases, with 12 bases sitting between them. CDR3 sequence: CASSLIGGISTDTQYF. Written as DNA, the CDR3 is TGTGCCAGCAGCTTAATCGGCGGGATCAGCACAGATACGCAGTATTTT.